Following are 11 T cell receptor beta chains from one sample sequenced in a study of T cell repertoires in cytomegalovirus infection. MiXCR, applied by TCRdb to the reads, yields one record per CDR3 protein. The sample carries roughly 150,000 distinct CDR3 sequences, about a quarter recorded once. Material for sequencing was PBMCs. The receptors come from a human donor in good health (CMV status not recorded). Some clones in this sample may be carry-over from other donors' samples.

The chain employs TRBV6-2 or TRBV6-3 and TRBJ2-7, with D possibly matching TRBD1 (7 bases). The V gene lost 6 bases and the J gene lost 1 base, with 10 bases spanning the gap. The CDR3 spans 13 residues. Germline loops: CDR1 MNHEY, CDR2 SVGEGT. Here the CDR3 DNA reads TGTGCCAGCAGCAGGGGGAGGTCCTACGAGCAGTACTTC. Its protein product is CASSRGRSYEQYF.

This chain links TRBV6-2 or TRBV6-3 with TRBJ1-5, with D hard to call. The germline V gene encodes CDR1 MNHEY and CDR2 SVGEGT. The CDR3 has 14 amino acids. With 6 bases removed from V and 5 bases from J, the gap between germline ends came to 14 bases. The CDR3: CASSPPGEYQPQHF. CDR3 coding DNA: TGTGCCAGCAGCCCCCCCGGGGAGTATCAGCCCCAGCATTTT.

This clonotype has more than one count but fewer than ten. The rearrangement joins TRBV29-1 to TRBJ2-7, with D perhaps matching TRBD2 (6 bases). The CDR3 has 13 amino acids. V lost 3 bases and J lost 0, with 9 bases in between. The V gene's germline CDR1 is SQVTM and CDR2 ANQGSEA. The CDR3 nucleotides read TGCAGCGTTGAGGGGACTCCCTCCTACGAGCAGTACTTC. Translated: CSVEGTPSYEQYF.

This clonotype was detected ten times or more. The rearrangement joins TRBV6-5 to TRBJ2-2; D unclear. This CDR3 is 14 amino acids long. The germline V gene encodes CDR1 MNHEY and CDR2 SVGAGI. V shed 1 base and J shed 4 bases, with 7 bases lying between them. Here the CDR3 reads CASSYWASTGELFF. In DNA, the CDR3 is TGTGCCAGCAGTTACTGGGCATCCACCGGGGAGCTGTTTTTT.

This clonotype was seen a few times. This sequence joins TRBV2 and TRBJ2-5; weak D call: TRBD1 (5 bases). Trimming took off 9 bases at V and 2 bases at J, with 13 bases between the two ends. Germline V gene sequence: CDR1 SNHLY, CDR2 FYNNEI. The CDR3 has 13 residues. The CDR3 reads CASSTAPQETQYF. The CDR3 DNA reads TGTGCCAGTTCGACAGCGCCACAAGAGACCCAGTACTTC.

This clonotype turned up a few times. V and J are TRBV7-9 and TRBJ2-5, with 7 bases fitting TRBD1. Per the germline V gene, CDR1 is SEHNR and CDR2 is FQNEAQ (reference sequence). CDR3 length: 14 amino acids. The junction had 6 bases not matched to a gene; V was cut back by 3 bases and J by 5 bases. CDR3 DNA: TGTGCCAGCAGCTTCGAGGGGGCAGGGGAGACCCAGTACTTC. Protein product: CASSFEGAGETQYF.

This chain connects TRBV7-3 to TRBJ2-1, with 8 nucleotides matching TRBD2. V was clipped by 1 base and J by 8 bases; unmatched bases: 7. In germline, CDR1 is SGHTA, CDR2 FQGTGA. This CDR3 spans 15 amino acids. This chain's CDR3 is CASSLRGLGWDEQFF. The CDR3 nucleotides read TGTGCCAGCAGCTTAAGGGGACTAGGTTGGGATGAGCAGTTCTTC.

This clonotype was detected a few times. Here the CDR3 DNA reads TGTGCCTGGAGTGTACAACGGCCCGGGAACGAGCAGTACTTC. Translated: CAWSVQRPGNEQYF. J is TRBJ2-7 and V is TRBV30; TRBD2 is a possible D gene (5 bases). V was trimmed by 0 bases and J by 5 bases, leaving 14 bases between them. CDR3 length: 14 residues. The V gene's germline CDR1 is GTSNPN and CDR2 SVGIG (reference sequence).

The V call is TRBV5-1, the J call TRBJ2-3; 11 nucleotides match TRBD2. Germline V gene data show CDR1 as SGHRS and CDR2 as YFSETQ. The V segment lost 2 bases and the J segment 1 base; nucleotides outside the gene matches: 6. The CDR3 consists of 17 residues. Here the CDR3 reads CASSLLAGVTRTDTQYF. The CDR3 nucleotides are TGCGCCAGCAGCTTACTAGCGGGAGTGACTCGCACAGATACGCAGTATTTT.

This clonotype was observed many times. J is TRBJ2-3 and V is TRBV7-8, with 7 bases lining up with TRBD1. Germline lookup yields CDR1 SGHVS and CDR2 FQNEAQ. This CDR3 region has 16 residues. After removal of 7 bases from V and 0 bases from J, the junction contained 10 bases not matched to a gene. This chain's CDR3 is CASMGQRAFSTDTQYF. The DNA for the CDR3 is TGTGCCAGCATGGGACAGAGGGCTTTCAGCACAGATACGCAGTATTTT.

This chain uses TRBV11-2 with TRBJ2-2; weak D call: TRBD1 (5 bases). Germline V gene data show CDR1 as SGHAT and CDR2 as FQNNGV. The CDR3 totals 16 residues. Trimming took 0 bases from V and 3 from J, leaving 11 bases between them. The CDR3 sequence is CASSLDQQADTGELFF. As DNA, the CDR3 is TGTGCCAGCAGCTTAGATCAACAGGCCGACACCGGGGAGCTGTTTTTT. Variable domain in full (rest from reference TRBV11-2 and TRBJ2-2): EAGVAQSPRYKIIEKRQSVAFWCNPISGHATLYWYQQILGQGPKLLIQFQNNGVVDDSQLPKDRFSAERLKGVDSTLKIQPAKLEDSAVYLCASSLDQQADTGELFFGEGSRLTVL.